This T cell receptor beta chain came from a study of CD8 T cells in Susac syndrome (dated by TCRdb to about 2019). Background on the whole study: The study used repertoire sequencing to test whether antigen drove CD8+ T cell activation and differentiation in Susac syndrome.

Peripheral blood CD8+ and CD4+ T cells from healthy donors, Susac syndrome patients and multiple sclerosis patients were profiled by high-throughput TCR beta sequencing. Healthy donors were age- and sex-matched controls. Bulk CD8+ and CD4+ T cells were purified by magnetic negative isolation, whereas CD8+ TEMRA cells were enriched by FACS. Blood was collected in EDTA tubes and processed within 24 hours, with PBMCs isolated through density gradient centrifugation. PBMCs destined for TCR sequencing were cryopreserved in liquid nitrogen and later thawed in a 37 °C water bath. A purity of at least 90% was achieved for sorted or isolated CD4+, CD8+ and CD8+ TEMRA cells. On this clonotype itself: Its antigen remains undetermined. Per-nucleotide qualities are absent, and no much larger clonotype sits a single base away.

The investigation overall reported the following: The TCR sequencing and HLA analysis was acknowledged to have included a relatively small number of individuals.

RNA was extracted using the RNeasy kit, and roughly 0.45 to 1 ug of the RNA was reverse transcribed with random hexamers. The immunoSEQ multiplex PCR assay, covering 54 Vbeta and 13 Jbeta segments, was used to amplify TCR beta CDR3 regions. PCR amplification bias was corrected by using a synthetic template baseline for primer optimization and computational correction. The published analysis was carried out like this. Reads were assigned to V, D and J genes according to IMGT and analyzed in immunoSEQ Analyzer, with only productive sequences retained. Clonality was calculated as one minus the Shannon entropy normalized by log2 of the number of productive unique sequences. For each patient and control, public and private clones were evaluated among the 100 most prevalent clones. Susac-specific clones were defined as absent from healthy and MS cohorts, over a thousand published viral clones and other ImmuneACCESS disease sequences. The public reads were reprocessed in TCRdb via fastp at Q25 and MiXCR, keeping in-frame beta chains. Rows are unified per CDR3 protein, each entry keeping the most common DNA and genes. These V and J calls originate from TCRdb's pipeline instead of the authors' own analysis. This sample holds some 180,000 distinct CDR3 sequences; about 95% were observed only once. Over 0.08% of the sample lies in the top ten.

The sample taken for sequencing was CD4+ T cells from PBMCs. The sequence was obtained from a human donor in good health.

The CDR3 sequence is CSFIGTFRQAYEQYF. In nucleotide form, the sequence is TGCAGTTTTATTGGGACGTTCCGACAGGCCTACGAGCAGTACTTC. In this chain, TRBV20-1 is recombined with TRBJ2-7, and perhaps TRBD1 as D gene, on 6 matching bases. Relative to germline, V is 8 bases shorter and J is 2 bases shorter, with 22 bases between their ends. As encoded in the germline V gene (reference sequence), CDR1 is DFQATT while CDR2 is SNEGSKA. Taken from cysteine to phenylalanine, the CDR3 has 15 residues. The sequence is cut down to CDR3 DNA, 45 bases in frame from base 1.